One sample yielded the 15 T cell receptor beta chains listed below, sequenced in a study of T cells in Graves' hyperthyroidism and ophthalmopathy. What was amplified from RNA transcripts were TCR beta CDR3 regions. HTBI primers were the set used in a first-round RT-PCR of the TCR CDR3. Each CDR3 protein is one row after TCRdb ran MiXCR on the multiplex PCR reads. The table has 400,000 to 500,000 distinct CDR3 sequences, roughly 14% seen once. The sequencing input was blood. The source is a young woman with Graves' hyperthyroidism.

The chain combines TRBV19 with TRBJ1-1; D unresolved. The V end was cut by 3 bases, the J end by 4 bases, with 6 bases between. Looked up from germline, CDR1 is LNHDA and CDR2 is SQIVND (reference sequence). The CDR3 is made up of 12 amino acids. For the CDR3, the DNA is TGTGCCAGTAGTATGTGGGGCACTGAAGCTTTCTTT. This gives the protein CASSMWGTEAFF. Variable domain in full (rest from reference TRBV19 and TRBJ1-1): DGGITQSPKYLFRKEGQNVTLSCEQNLNHDAMYWYRQDPGQGLRLIYYSQIVNDFQKGDIAEGYSVSREKKESFPLTVTSAQKNPTAFYLCASSMWGTEAFFGQGTRLTVV.

The CDR3 nucleotides are TGTGCCAGCAGCCATCGAAGGATCCCGGGCACAGATACGCAGTATTTT. This sequence encodes CASSHRRIPGTDTQYF. The chain carries TRBV9 and TRBJ2-3; no reliable D call. V shed 4 bases and J shed 1 base, with 16 bases lying between them. Germline CDR1 reads SGDLS; CDR2 reads YYNGEE. This CDR3 has 16 amino acids.

This clonotype was recorded at least ten times. The V gene is TRBV19, the J gene TRBJ1-1; the D gene is possibly TRBD1 (6 bases). Deletions cut 5 bases from V and 0 bases from J, with 13 bases between. The CDR3 covers 15 residues. The germline V gene encodes CDR1 LNHDA and CDR2 SQIVND (reference sequence). Written as DNA, the CDR3 is TGTGCCAGTAGTCGGGGGGACATCATGAACACTGAAGCTTTCTTT. Amino acid sequence: CASSRGDIMNTEAFF.

Notes on this clonotype: This may arise from a read error, as a much more abundant clone is one base away. The chain is built from TRBV30 and TRBJ2-3; the match to TRBD2 covers 7 bases. The V segment lost 8 bases and the J segment 4 bases; nucleotides outside the gene matches: 15. This CDR3 spans 15 amino acids. CDR1 GTSNPN and CDR2 SVGIG come from the germline V gene (reference sequence). CDR3 in amino acids: CAREAKGLFPDTQYF. In DNA, the CDR3 is TGTGCCCGGGAGGCAAAGGGGTTGTTCCCAGATACGCAGTATTTT.

In its sample, this clonotype was seen many times. The gene calls are TRBV5-1 and TRBJ2-4, with D maybe TRBD2 (5 bases). The length of the CDR3 is 14 residues. Trimming took 3 bases from V and 9 from J, leaving 16 bases between them. Germline CDR1 SGHRS, CDR2 YFSETQ. CDR3 loop: CASSSTGLGSIQYF. The CDR3 bases are TGCGCCAGCAGCTCCACGGGCCTGGGGAGCATTCAGTACTTC.

This clonotype was recorded at least ten times. This sequence joins TRBV11-2 and TRBJ2-4; D is uncertain. Looked up from germline, CDR1 is SGHAT and CDR2 is FQNNGV. The CDR3 is made up of 14 amino acids. V lost 2 bases to trimming and J lost 6 bases, with 11 bases between them. The CDR3: CASSLQPIGNIQYF. DNA for the CDR3: TGTGCCAGCAGCTTACAACCCATCGGAAACATTCAGTACTTC.

This clonotype showed up many times. The chain recombines TRBV6-1 with TRBJ2-1; D gene uncertain. The V end was cut by 8 bases, the J end by 3 bases, with 17 bases between. This CDR3 is built from 15 residues. Germline V gene sequence: CDR1 MNHNS, CDR2 SASEGT. In DNA form, the CDR3 reads TGTGCCAGCTGCCCAGCGAGCGTGAACTACAATGAGCAGTTCTTC. Amino acid sequence: CASCPASVNYNEQFF.

The table lists this clonotype with many counts. The chain couples TRBV12-3 or TRBV12-4 to TRBJ1-6; D remains ambiguous. V was cut by 7 bases and J by 0 bases, with 13 bases left in between. The CDR3 extends over 16 amino acids. Here the CDR3 DNA reads TGTGCCAGCACTCACGGAACCACCTCCTATAATTCACCCCTCCACTTT. Translating it yields CASTHGTTSYNSPLHF.

The table lists this clonotype with many counts. The chain couples TRBV6-1 to TRBJ1-1; 7 bases map to TRBD1. The CDR3 covers 13 residues. V shed 7 bases, J shed 2 bases, and the junction held 4 bases outside the gene matches. CDR1 is MNHNS and CDR2 is SASEGT in the germline V gene. CDR3 nucleotides: TGTGCCAGCAAAGACAGGGCTAACACTGAAGCTTTCTTT. The encoded protein is CASKDRANTEAFF.

This clonotype was recorded many times. The gene calls are TRBV5-6 and TRBJ2-5; unclear D gene. Trimming took 1 base from V and 4 from J, leaving 11 bases between them. The germline gives CDR1 SGHDT, CDR2 YYEEEE. The CDR3 totals 14 residues. The CDR3 DNA reads as TGTGCCAGCAGCTTGCGGCGGCTCCGAGAGACCCAGTACTTC. Protein sequence: CASSLRRLRETQYF.

There are many counts of this clonotype. V is TRBV5-1 and J is TRBJ2-3; unclear D gene. V lost 0 bases and J 1 base, leaving 6 bases between the germline ends. This CDR3 spans 14 amino acids. Germline V CDR1 and CDR2: SGHRS, YFSETQ. For the CDR3, the DNA is TGCGCCAGCAGCTTGGCCGCGGGCACAGATACGCAGTATTTT. Protein sequence: CASSLAAGTDTQYF.

This clonotype has a count of ten or more. The chain links TRBV11-2 to TRBJ2-5; 7 bases line up with TRBD2. The V and J ends lost 1 base and 2 bases, in that order; junction bases with no gene match: 10. Germline V gene data show CDR1 as SGHAT and CDR2 as FQNNGV. The CDR3 extends over 17 amino acids. The CDR3 spells CASSLGRRRERQETQYF. The CDR3 coding sequence is TGTGCCAGCAGCTTAGGCAGGAGGCGGGAGAGGCAAGAGACCCAGTACTTC. The whole variable domain, remainder taken from reference TRBV11-2 and TRBJ2-5, is EAGVAQSPRYKIIEKRQSVAFWCNPISGHATLYWYQQILGQGPKLLIQFQNNGVVDDSQLPKDRFSAERLKGVDSTLKIQPAKLEDSAVYLCASSLGRRRERQETQYFGPGTRLLVL.

The table lists this clonotype with many counts. The rearrangement joins TRBV24-1 to TRBJ2-3; no clear D. Between the trimmed V and J ends, which lost 3 bases and 2 bases, there was a span of 5 bases. The CDR3 loop spans 13 amino acids. CDR1 and CDR2 from the germline V gene are KGHDR and SFDVKD. CDR3 sequence (DNA): TGTGCCACCAGTGATCTGTTCACAGATACGCAGTATTTT. This gives the protein CATSDLFTDTQYF.

This chain uses TRBV19 with TRBJ1-1; D possibly corresponds to TRBD1 (5 bases). Germline V gives CDR1 LNHDA, CDR2 SQIVND (reference sequence). The V end lost 5 bases, the J end lost 6 bases, and 10 bases lay between the germline ends. The CDR3 sequence is 12 residues long. In DNA, the CDR3 is TGTGCCAGTAGTCTCAGGGAGGCTGAAGCTTTCTTT. This translates into CASSLREAEAFF.

V usage is TRBV27 and J usage is TRBJ2-1; 13 nucleotides match TRBD2. Germline-derived CDR1 and CDR2 are MNHEY and SMNVEV (reference sequence). The CDR3 runs to 15 residues. V lost 8 bases, J lost 4 bases, and 5 bases stayed unmatched. CDR3 nucleotides: TGTGCCAGCGGCCGGACTAGCGGGAGTTACAATGAGCAGTTCTTC. This encodes CASGRTSGSYNEQFF.